A single sample is the source of the 8 T cell receptor beta chains below, sequenced in a study of HIV-infected patients and healthy controls (dated by TCRdb to the mid-2010s). Library preparation employed 5' RACE. TCRdb lists the instrument as Illumina MiSeq. TCRdb cleaned the public reads at Q25 with fastp, built clones with MiXCR and kept in-frame beta chains. Rows are unified per CDR3 protein, each entry keeping the most common DNA and genes. The sample records 55,000 to 70,000 distinct CDR3 sequences, about 19% of which are singletons. 1.4% to 1.5% of the sample lies in the top ten. The sample consisted of CD4+ T cells from blood. The receptor source for this set is a human donor in good health.

This clonotype was found a few times. The chain combines TRBV7-9 with TRBJ2-1, with D possibly matching TRBD2 (5 bases). The CDR3 spans 14 residues. Per the germline V gene, CDR1 is SEHNR and CDR2 is FQNEAQ (reference sequence). V was cut by 2 bases and J by 7 bases, with 12 bases left in between. The CDR3 sequence: CASSLMASLNEQFF. The CDR3 DNA is TGTGCCAGCAGCTTAATGGCTAGCCTAAATGAGCAGTTCTTC.

V gene TRBV3-1 combines with J gene TRBJ2-2, with D tentatively TRBD2 (5 bases). The germline V gene has CDR1 LGHDT and CDR2 YNNKEL (reference sequence). The germline V and J ends were trimmed by 6 bases and 3 bases, with 17 bases remaining between them. This CDR3 is built from 16 residues. The CDR3 region is CASRLSSSGDTGELFF. CDR3 DNA sequence: TGTGCCAGCAGACTGTCCTCCAGCGGTGACACCGGGGAGCTGTTTTTT.

As to this clonotype: A single base separates this from a much larger clone, so it may be a read error. The CDR3 end shows no conserved phenylalanine or tryptophan, and so a read error is likely. This chain joins TRBV12-3 or TRBV12-4 and TRBJ2-7; 10 bases align to TRBD2. After removal of 3 bases from V and 4 bases from J, the junction contained 6 bases not matched to a gene. The CDR3 is made up of 15 amino acids. This CDR3 is CASSFERGGLYEQYY. CDR3 sequence (DNA): TGTGCCAGCAGTTTCGAGCGGGGGGGACTTTACGAGCAGTACTAC.

There are a few counts of this clonotype. This chain connects TRBV4-1 to TRBJ2-3; 7 bases align to TRBD2. V shed 4 bases and J 2 bases; nucleotides not matched to a gene: 9. Germline lookup yields CDR1 MGHRA and CDR2 YSYEKL. This CDR3 contains 16 residues. CDR3: CASSPIRSGYTDTQYF. The CDR3 DNA follows: TGCGCCAGCAGCCCGATTCGTAGCGGGTACACAGATACGCAGTATTTT.

This clonotype was counted between two and nine times. The V call is TRBV5-1, the J call TRBJ2-6, with D uncertain. The CDR3 is made up of 15 amino acids. Germline V gene data show CDR1 as SGHRS and CDR2 as YFSETQ. V was pared by 4 bases and J by 0 bases, with 8 bases between. In DNA, the CDR3 is TGCGCCAGCAGCATTCAACACTCTGGGGCCAACGTCCTGACTTTC. Translation gives CASSIQHSGANVLTF.

The chain carries TRBV5-1 and TRBJ2-7, with D unclear. The V gene's germline CDR1 is SGHRS and CDR2 YFSETQ. V shed 0 bases and J shed 2 bases, with 9 bases lying between them. CDR3 length: 14 amino acids. DNA for the CDR3: TGCGCCAGCAGCTTGGCCGGAGTTACCTACGAGCAGTACTTC. Its translation is CASSLAGVTYEQYF.

At least ten counts were recorded for this clonotype. The chain carries TRBV20-1 and TRBJ1-1, with 9 bases matching TRBD1. This CDR3 has 16 residues. The junction had 13 bases not matched to a gene; V was cut back by 3 bases and J by 5 bases. The germline gives CDR1 DFQATT, CDR2 SNEGSKA (reference sequence). The CDR3 is CSARLTGGVGRTEAFF. The CDR3 nucleotides are TGCAGTGCTAGGCTAACAGGGGGCGTAGGTCGAACTGAAGCTTTCTTT.

This clonotype came up a few times. The V and J genes are TRBV5-6 and TRBJ1-1; possible D gene TRBD1, 5 bases. The CDR3 spans 15 residues. V shed 0 bases and J shed 6 bases, with 15 bases lying between them. The germline CDR1 and CDR2 sequences are SGHDT and YYEEEE. CDR3 residues: CASSLAGRDLPEAFF. The CDR3 DNA reads as TGTGCCAGCAGCTTGGCCGGCAGGGACCTTCCTGAAGCTTTCTTT.